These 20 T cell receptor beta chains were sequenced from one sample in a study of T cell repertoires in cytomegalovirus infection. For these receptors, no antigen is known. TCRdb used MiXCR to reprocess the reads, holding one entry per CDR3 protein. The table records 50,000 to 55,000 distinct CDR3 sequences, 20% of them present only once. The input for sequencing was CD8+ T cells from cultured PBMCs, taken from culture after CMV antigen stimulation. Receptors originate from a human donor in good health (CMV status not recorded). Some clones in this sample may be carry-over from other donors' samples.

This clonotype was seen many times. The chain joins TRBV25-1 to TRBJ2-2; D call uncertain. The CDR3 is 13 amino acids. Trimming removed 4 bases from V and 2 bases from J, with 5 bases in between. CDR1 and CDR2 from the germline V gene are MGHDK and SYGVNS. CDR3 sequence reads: CASSASNTGELFF. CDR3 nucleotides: TGTGCCAGCAGTGCCTCTAACACCGGGGAGCTGTTTTTT.

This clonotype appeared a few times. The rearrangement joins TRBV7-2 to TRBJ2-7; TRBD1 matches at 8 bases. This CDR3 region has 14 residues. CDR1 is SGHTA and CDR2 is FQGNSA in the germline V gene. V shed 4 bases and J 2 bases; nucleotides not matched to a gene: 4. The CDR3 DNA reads TGTGCCAGCAGCTCCGGACAGGGAGCCTACGAGCAGTACTTC. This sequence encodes CASSSGQGAYEQYF.

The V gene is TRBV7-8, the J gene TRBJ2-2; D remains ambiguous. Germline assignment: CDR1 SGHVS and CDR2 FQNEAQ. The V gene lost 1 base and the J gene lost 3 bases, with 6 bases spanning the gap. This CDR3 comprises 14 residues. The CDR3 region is CASSLVEYTGELFF. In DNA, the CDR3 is TGTGCCAGCAGCTTAGTAGAGTACACCGGGGAGCTGTTTTTT.

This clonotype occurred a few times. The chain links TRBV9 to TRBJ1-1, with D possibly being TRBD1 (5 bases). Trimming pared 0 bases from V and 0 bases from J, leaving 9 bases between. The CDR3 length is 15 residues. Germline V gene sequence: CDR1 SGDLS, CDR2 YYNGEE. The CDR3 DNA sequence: TGTGCCAGCAGCGTAGATGGGGCGATGAACACTGAAGCTTTCTTT. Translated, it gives CASSVDGAMNTEAFF.

The CDR3 DNA is TGTGCCAGCAGTTCCCGGGACAATCAAAAAGAGACCCAGTACTTC. It encodes CASSSRDNQKETQYF. The genes are TRBV28 and TRBJ2-5; weak D call: TRBD1 (6 bases). V shed 4 bases and J shed 3 bases, with 15 bases lying between them. This CDR3 is 15 amino acids long. The germline CDR1 and CDR2 sequences are MDHEN and SYDVKM.

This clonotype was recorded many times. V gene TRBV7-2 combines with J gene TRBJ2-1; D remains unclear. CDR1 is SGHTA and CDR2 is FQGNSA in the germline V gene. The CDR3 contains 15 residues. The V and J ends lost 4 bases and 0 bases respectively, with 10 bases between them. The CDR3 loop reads CASSSTASSYNEQFF. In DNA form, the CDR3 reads TGTGCCAGCAGCTCGACTGCCAGCTCCTACAATGAGCAGTTCTTC.

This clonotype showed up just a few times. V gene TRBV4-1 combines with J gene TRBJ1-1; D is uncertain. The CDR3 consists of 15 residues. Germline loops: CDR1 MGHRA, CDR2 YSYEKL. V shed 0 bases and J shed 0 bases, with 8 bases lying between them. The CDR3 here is CASSQDRGMNTEAFF. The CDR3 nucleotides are TGCGCCAGCAGCCAAGATAGAGGGATGAACACTGAAGCTTTCTTT.

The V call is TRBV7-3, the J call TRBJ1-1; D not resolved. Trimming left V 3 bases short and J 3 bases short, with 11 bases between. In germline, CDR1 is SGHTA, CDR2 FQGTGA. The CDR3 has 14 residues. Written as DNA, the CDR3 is TGTGCCAGCAGCTTCGGAGGGTTGGACACTGAAGCTTTCTTT. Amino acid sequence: CASSFGGLDTEAFF.

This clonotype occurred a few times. The CDR3 DNA is TGTGCCAGCAGTGAAACAGGGGATTCCCTTTATGGCTACACCTTC. It encodes CASSETGDSLYGYTF. The rearrangement links TRBV4-2 to TRBJ1-2, with 7 bases lining up with TRBD1. The V gene end was trimmed by 6 bases and the J gene end by 5 bases; junction bases not matched to a gene: 12. From germline, CDR1 is LGHNA and CDR2 YNFKEQ. This CDR3 is 15 amino acids long.

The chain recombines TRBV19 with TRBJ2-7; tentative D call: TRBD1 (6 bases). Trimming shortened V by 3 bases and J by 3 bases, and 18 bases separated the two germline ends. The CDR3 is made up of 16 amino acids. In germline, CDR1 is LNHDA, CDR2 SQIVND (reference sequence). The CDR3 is CASSIIGQLAFYEQYF. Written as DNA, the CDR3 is TGTGCCAGTAGTATTATAGGACAGCTCGCCTTCTACGAGCAGTACTTC.

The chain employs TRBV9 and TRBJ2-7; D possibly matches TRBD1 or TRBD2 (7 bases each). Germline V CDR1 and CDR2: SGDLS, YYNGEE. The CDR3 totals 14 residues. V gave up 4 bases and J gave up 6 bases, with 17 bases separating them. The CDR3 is CASSPSARGGEQYF. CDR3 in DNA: TGTGCCAGCAGCCCCTCTGCCAGGGGGGGCGAGCAGTACTTC.

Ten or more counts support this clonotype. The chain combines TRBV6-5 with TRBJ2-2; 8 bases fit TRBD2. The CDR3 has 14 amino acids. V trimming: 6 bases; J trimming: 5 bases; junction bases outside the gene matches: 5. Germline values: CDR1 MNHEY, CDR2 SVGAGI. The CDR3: CASSSGTRTGELFF. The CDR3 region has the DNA TGTGCCAGCAGCTCCGGGACTAGAACCGGGGAGCTGTTTTTT.

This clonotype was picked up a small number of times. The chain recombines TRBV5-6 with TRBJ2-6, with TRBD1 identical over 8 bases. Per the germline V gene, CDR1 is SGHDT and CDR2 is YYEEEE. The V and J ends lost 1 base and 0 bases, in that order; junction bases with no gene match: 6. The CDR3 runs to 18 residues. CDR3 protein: CASSLLTGGTSGANVLTF. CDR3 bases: TGTGCCAGCAGCTTGTTAACAGGGGGGACCTCTGGGGCCAACGTCCTGACTTTC.

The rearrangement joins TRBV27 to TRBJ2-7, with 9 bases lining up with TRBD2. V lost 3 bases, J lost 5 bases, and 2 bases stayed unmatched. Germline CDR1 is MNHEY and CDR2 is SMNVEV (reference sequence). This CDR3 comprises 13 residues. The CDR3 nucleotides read TGTGCCAGCAGTTTGGGACTAGCCGACGAGCAGTACTTC. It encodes CASSLGLADEQYF.

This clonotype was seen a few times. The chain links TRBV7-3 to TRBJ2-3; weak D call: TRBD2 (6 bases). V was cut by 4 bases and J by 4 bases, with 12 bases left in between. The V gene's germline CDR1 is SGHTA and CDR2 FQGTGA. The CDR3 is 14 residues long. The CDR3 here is CASSSEWGADTQYF. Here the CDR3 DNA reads TGTGCCAGCAGCTCGGAATGGGGGGCAGATACGCAGTATTTT.

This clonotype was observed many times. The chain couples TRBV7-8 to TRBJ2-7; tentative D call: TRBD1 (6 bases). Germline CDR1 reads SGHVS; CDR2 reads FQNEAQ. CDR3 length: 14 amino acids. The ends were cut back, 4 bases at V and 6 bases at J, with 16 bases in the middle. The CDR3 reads CASSSSSGETEQYF. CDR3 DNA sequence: TGTGCCAGCAGCTCTAGCTCAGGGGAAACCGAGCAGTACTTC.

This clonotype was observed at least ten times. The CDR3 protein is CASRRYGGEQPQHF. In DNA, the CDR3 is TGTGCCAGCAGGCGTTACGGGGGCGAACAGCCCCAGCATTTT. The genes are TRBV27 and TRBJ1-5, with D possibly TRBD1 on 6 matching bases. The germline V and J ends were trimmed by 6 bases and 7 bases, with 16 bases remaining between them. Germline values: CDR1 MNHEY, CDR2 SMNVEV (reference sequence). CDR3 size: 14 residues.

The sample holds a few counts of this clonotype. This CDR3 reads CASSLGGQLTEAFF. In DNA, the CDR3 is TGTGCCAGCAGTTTAGGGGGACAGTTAACTGAAGCTTTCTTT. The chain combines TRBV27 with TRBJ1-1; the match to TRBD1 covers 7 bases. Germline CDR1 is MNHEY and CDR2 is SMNVEV (reference sequence). V was clipped by 2 bases and J by 5 bases; unmatched bases: 5. The CDR3 spans 14 residues.

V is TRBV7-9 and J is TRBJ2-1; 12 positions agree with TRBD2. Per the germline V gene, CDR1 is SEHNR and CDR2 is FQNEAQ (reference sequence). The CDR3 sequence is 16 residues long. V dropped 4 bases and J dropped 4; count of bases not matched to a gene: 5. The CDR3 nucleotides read TGTGCCAGCAGCTGGACCGGGACTAGCGGGTACAATGAGCAGTTCTTC. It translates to CASSWTGTSGYNEQFF.

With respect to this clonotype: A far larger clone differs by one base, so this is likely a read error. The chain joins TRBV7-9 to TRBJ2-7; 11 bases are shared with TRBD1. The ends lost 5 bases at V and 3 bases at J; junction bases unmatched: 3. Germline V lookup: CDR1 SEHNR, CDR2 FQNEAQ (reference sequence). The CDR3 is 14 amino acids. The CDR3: CASSMGTGGYEQYF. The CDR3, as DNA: TGTGCCAGCAGCATGGGGACAGGGGGCTACGAGCAGTACTTC.